This TCR beta chain was profiled in a study of T cell changes during pregnancy in multiple sclerosis. Some clones are missing from TCRdb's copy, which holds only in-frame ones; the method was immunoSEQ multiplex PCR. The data contain 50,000 or so clones, 92% of them seen just once; the ten biggest clones take up around 0.56%. In this sample, this clone turned up once. The sequence came from a female donor with multiple sclerosis, enrolled in a pregnancy study. The specimen comprised CD4+ T cells from peripheral blood mononuclear cells, sampled after pregnancy.

This chain's CDR3 is CASRLAGGVKTQYF. CDR3 in DNA: TGCGCCAGCCGACTAGCGGGAGGGGTAAAGACCCAGTACTTC. The chain couples TRBV5-1 to TRBJ2-5; 14 bases map to TRBD2. CDR1 is SGHRS, CDR2 YFSETQ, per germline. The V segment lost 7 bases and the J segment 6 bases; nucleotides outside the gene matches: 5. The CDR3 runs 14 residues.